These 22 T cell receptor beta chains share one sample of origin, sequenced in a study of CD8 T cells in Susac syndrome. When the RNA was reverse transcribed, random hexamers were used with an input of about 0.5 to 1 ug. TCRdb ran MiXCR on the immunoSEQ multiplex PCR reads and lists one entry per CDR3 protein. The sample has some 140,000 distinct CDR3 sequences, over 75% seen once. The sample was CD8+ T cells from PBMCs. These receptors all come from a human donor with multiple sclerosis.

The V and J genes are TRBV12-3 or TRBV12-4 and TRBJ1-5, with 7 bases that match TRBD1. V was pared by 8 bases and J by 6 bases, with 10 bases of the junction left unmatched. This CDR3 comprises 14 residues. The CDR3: CASSETGQGQPQHF. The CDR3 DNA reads TGTGCCAGCTCCGAGACAGGGCAAGGTCAGCCCCAGCATTTT.

CDR3 in amino acids: CASSGQNTEAFF. The CDR3 DNA is TGCGCCAGCAGCGGCCAGAACACTGAAGCTTTCTTT. V gene TRBV5-1 combines with J gene TRBJ1-1; no clear D gene. V was cut by 4 bases and J by 1 base, with 5 bases left in between. This CDR3 region has 12 residues. Germline V gene sequence: CDR1 SGHRS, CDR2 YFSETQ.

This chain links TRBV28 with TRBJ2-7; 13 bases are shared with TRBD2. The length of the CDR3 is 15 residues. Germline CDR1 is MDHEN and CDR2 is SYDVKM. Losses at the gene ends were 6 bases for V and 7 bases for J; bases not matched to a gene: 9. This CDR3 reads CASSPGLAGVWEQYV. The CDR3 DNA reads TGTGCCAGCAGCCCAGGACTAGCGGGAGTGTGGGAGCAGTACGTC.

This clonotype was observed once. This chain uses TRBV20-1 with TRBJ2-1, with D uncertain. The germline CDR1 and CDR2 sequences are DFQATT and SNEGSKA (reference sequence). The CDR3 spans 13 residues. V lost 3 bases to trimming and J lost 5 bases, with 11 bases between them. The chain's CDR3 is CSASETSNNEQFF. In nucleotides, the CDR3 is TGCAGTGCTAGCGAGACAAGCAACAATGAGCAGTTCTTC.

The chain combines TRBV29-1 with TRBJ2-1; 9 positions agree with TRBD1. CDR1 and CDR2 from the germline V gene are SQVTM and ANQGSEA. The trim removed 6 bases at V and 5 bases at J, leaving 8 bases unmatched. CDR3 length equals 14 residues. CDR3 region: CSVLGQGFDNEQFF. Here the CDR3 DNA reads TGCAGCGTGCTCGGACAGGGGTTCGACAATGAGCAGTTCTTC.

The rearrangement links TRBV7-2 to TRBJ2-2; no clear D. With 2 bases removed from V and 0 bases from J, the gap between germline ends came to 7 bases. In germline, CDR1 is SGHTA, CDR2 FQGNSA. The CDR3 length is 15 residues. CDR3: CASSLPVTNTGELFF. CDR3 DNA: TGTGCCAGCAGCTTACCAGTTACGAACACCGGGGAGCTGTTTTTT.

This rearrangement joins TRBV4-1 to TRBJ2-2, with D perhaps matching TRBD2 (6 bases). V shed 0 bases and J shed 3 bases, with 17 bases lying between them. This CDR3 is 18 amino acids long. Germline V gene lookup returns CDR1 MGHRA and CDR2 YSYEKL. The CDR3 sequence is CASSQDPGLPFDTGELFF. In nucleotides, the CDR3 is TGCGCCAGCAGCCAAGACCCGGGACTCCCTTTTGACACCGGGGAGCTGTTTTTT.

CDR3: CSVATSRQGGKVLDGYTF. The CDR3 DNA is TGCAGCGTTGCTACGTCTAGACAGGGGGGTAAGGTGTTGGATGGCTACACCTTC. The chain is built from TRBV29-1 and TRBJ1-2; 9 bases fit TRBD1. The germline gives CDR1 SQVTM, CDR2 ANQGSEA. The CDR3 consists of 18 residues. V dropped 4 bases and J dropped 6; count of bases not matched to a gene: 21.

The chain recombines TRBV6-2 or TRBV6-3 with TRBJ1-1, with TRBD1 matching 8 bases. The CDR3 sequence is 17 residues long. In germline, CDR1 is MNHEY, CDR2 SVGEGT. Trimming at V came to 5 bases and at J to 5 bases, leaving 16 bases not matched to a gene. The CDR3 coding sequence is TGTGCCAGCAGTAACCCCCCTCCCAGGGGGCTCATTACTGAAGCTTTCTTT. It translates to CASSNPPPRGLITEAFF.

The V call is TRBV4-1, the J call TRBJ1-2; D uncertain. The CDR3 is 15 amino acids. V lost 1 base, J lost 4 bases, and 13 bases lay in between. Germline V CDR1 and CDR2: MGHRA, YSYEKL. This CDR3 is CASSQVPGESYGYTF. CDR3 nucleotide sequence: TGCGCCAGCAGCCAAGTCCCTGGGGAAAGCTATGGCTACACCTTC.

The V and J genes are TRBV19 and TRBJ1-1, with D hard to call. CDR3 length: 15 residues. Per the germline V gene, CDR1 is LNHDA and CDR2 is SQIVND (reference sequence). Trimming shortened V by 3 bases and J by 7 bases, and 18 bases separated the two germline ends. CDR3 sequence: CASSIWNSPSDEAFF. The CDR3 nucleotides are TGTGCCAGTAGTATTTGGAACAGCCCCTCGGATGAAGCTTTCTTT.

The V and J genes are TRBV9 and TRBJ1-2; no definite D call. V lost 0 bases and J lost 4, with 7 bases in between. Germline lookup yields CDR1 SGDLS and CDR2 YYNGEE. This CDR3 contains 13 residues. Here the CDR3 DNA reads TGTGCCAGCAGCGTAGCTGGCACCTATGGCTACACCTTC. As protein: CASSVAGTYGYTF.

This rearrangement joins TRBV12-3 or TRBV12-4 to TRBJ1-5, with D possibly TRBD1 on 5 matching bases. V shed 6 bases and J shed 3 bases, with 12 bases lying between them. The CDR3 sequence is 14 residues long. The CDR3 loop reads CASSLGHNNQPQHF. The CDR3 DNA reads TGTGCCAGCAGCCTTGGACACAACAATCAGCCCCAGCATTTT.

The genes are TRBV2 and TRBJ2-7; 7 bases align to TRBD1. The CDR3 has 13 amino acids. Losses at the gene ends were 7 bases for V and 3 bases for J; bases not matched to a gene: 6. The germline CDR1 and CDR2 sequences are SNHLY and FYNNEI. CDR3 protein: CASTFRGFYEQYF. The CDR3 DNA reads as TGTGCCAGCACGTTCAGGGGGTTCTACGAGCAGTACTTC.

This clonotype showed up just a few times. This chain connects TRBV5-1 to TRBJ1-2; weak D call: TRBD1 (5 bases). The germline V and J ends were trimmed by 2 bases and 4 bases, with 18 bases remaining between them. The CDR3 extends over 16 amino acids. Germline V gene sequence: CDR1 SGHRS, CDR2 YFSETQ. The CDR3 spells CASSFLGGEVAYGYTF. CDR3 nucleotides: TGCGCCAGCAGCTTTCTGGGGGGTGAAGTCGCCTATGGCTACACCTTC.

The CDR3 sequence: CAWNFALGQENTEAFF. The CDR3 region has the DNA TGTGCCTGGAATTTCGCCCTGGGACAGGAGAACACTGAAGCTTTCTTT. The chain joins TRBV30 to TRBJ1-1, with 8 bases matching TRBD1. CDR1 is GTSNPN and CDR2 is SVGIG in the germline V gene (reference sequence). V gave up 4 bases and J gave up 1 base; unmatched junction bases: 11. The CDR3 spans 16 residues.

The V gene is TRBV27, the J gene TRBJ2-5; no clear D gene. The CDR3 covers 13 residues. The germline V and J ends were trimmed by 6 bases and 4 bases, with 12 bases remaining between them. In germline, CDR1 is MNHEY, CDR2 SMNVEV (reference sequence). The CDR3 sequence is CASRSDWVETQYF. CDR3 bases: TGTGCCAGCAGAAGTGATTGGGTAGAGACCCAGTACTTC.

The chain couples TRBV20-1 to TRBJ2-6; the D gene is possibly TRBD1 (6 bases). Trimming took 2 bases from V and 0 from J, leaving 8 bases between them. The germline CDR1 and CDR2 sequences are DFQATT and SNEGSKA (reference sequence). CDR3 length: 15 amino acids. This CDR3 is CSARIGGSGANVLTF. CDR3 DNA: TGCAGTGCTAGAATAGGGGGCTCTGGGGCCAACGTCCTGACTTTC.

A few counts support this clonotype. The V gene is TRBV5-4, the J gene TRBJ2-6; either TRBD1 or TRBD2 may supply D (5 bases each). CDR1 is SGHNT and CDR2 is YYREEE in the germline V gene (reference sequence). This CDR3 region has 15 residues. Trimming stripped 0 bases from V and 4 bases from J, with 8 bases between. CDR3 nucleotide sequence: TGTGCCAGCAGCTTGGCTGGGGACGGGGCCAACGTCCTGACTTTC. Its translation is CASSLAGDGANVLTF.

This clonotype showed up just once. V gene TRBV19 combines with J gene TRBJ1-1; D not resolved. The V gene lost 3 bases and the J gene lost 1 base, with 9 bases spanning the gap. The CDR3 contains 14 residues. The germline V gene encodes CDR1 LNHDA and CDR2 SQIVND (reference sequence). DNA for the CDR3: TGTGCCAGTAGTATTGCAGTTTCGAACACTGAAGCTTTCTTT. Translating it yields CASSIAVSNTEAFF.

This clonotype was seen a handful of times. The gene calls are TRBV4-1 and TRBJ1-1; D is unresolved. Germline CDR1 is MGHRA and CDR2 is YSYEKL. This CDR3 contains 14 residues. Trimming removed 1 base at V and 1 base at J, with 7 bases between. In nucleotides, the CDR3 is TGCGCCAGCAGCCAAGGGGCCCCGAACACTGAAGCTTTCTTT. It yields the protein CASSQGAPNTEAFF.

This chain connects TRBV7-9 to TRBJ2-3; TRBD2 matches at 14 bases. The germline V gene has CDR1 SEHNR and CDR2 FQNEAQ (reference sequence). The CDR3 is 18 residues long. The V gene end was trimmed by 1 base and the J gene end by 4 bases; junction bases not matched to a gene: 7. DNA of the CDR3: TGTGCCAGCAGCTTAGGACGACTAGCGGGAGGGCAACCAGATACGCAGTATTTT. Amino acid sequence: CASSLGRLAGGQPDTQYF. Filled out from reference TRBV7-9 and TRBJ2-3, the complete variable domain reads DTGVSQNPRHKITKRGQNVTFRCDPISEHNRLYWYRQTLGQGPEFLTYFQNEAQLEKSRLLSDRFSAERPKGSFSTLEIQRTEQGDSAMYLCASSLGRLAGGQPDTQYFGPGTRLTVL.